The 23 T cell receptor beta chains given below trace back to one sample, sequenced in a study of shared clonotypes between healthy human individuals. Produced via immunoSEQ multiplex PCR; TCRdb's table is partial and in-frame only. The data hold about 1.5 million clones, with approximately 98% observed a single time. The sequenced material came from naive CD4+ T cells sorted from blood. The subset: CD45RA+ positively selected. The receptors here all came from a young man in good health.

V gene TRBV7-9 combines with J gene TRBJ2-3, with D unresolved. V was trimmed by 2 bases and J by 4 bases, leaving 7 bases between them. The CDR3 sequence is 13 residues long. Germline V lookup: CDR1 SEHNR, CDR2 FQNEAQ (reference sequence). The CDR3 DNA follows: TGTGCCAGCAGCTTAAGGGTTGCAGATACGCAGTATTTT. It codes for CASSLRVADTQYF.

This chain uses TRBV29-1 with TRBJ2-7, with 11 bases identical to TRBD2. This CDR3 spans 14 amino acids. V shed 6 bases, J shed 2 bases, and the junction held 6 bases outside the gene matches. CDR1 is SQVTM and CDR2 is ANQGSEA in the germline V gene. This CDR3 reads CSVGGLAATYEQYF. CDR3 DNA: TGCAGCGTGGGGGGACTAGCGGCTACCTACGAGCAGTACTTC.

The rearrangement uses TRBV29-1 and TRBJ1-3; TRBD1 might be the D (5 bases). The ends were cut back, 4 bases at V and 3 bases at J, with 10 bases in the middle. Germline values: CDR1 SQVTM, CDR2 ANQGSEA. The CDR3 length is 13 residues. CDR3 protein: CSVVGGGGNTIYF. The CDR3 region has the DNA TGCAGCGTTGTGGGGGGTGGTGGAAACACCATATATTTT.

V gene TRBV6-1 combines with J gene TRBJ2-7; no clear D gene. V was cut by 5 bases and J by 6 bases, with 17 bases left in between. Germline V gene lookup returns CDR1 MNHNS and CDR2 SASEGT. This CDR3 comprises 14 residues. In DNA, the CDR3 is TGTGCCAGCAGTTCCTCCTCCAATCTATTCGAGCAGTACTTC. It codes for CASSSSSNLFEQYF.

The chain employs TRBV5-1 and TRBJ2-1; TRBD2 aligns across 14 bases. The germline V gene has CDR1 SGHRS and CDR2 YFSETQ. V was pared by 4 bases and J by 7 bases, with 7 bases of the junction left unmatched. CDR3 length: 16 residues. The CDR3 here is CASSLGTSGRYNEQFF. The DNA for the CDR3 is TGCGCCAGCAGCCTGGGGACTAGCGGGAGATATAATGAGCAGTTCTTC.

The chain couples TRBV7-2 to TRBJ2-1; perhaps TRBD2 as D (6 bases). The CDR3 totals 12 residues. V shed 5 bases and J shed 6 bases, with 8 bases lying between them. Germline V gene lookup returns CDR1 SGHTA and CDR2 FQGNSA. The CDR3 sequence: CASSARGNEQFF. CDR3 bases: TGTGCCAGCAGCGCGCGGGGCAATGAGCAGTTCTTC.

The rearrangement joins TRBV30 to TRBJ1-1; the D is unclear. Germline V gene data show CDR1 as GTSNPN and CDR2 as SVGIG (reference sequence). This CDR3 has 12 residues. The germline V and J ends were trimmed by 2 bases and 6 bases, with 10 bases remaining between them. The CDR3 here is CAWSLGKAEAFF. CDR3 DNA: TGTGCCTGGAGTCTAGGGAAGGCTGAAGCTTTCTTT.

The V call is TRBV4-1, the J call TRBJ2-7; TRBD1 might be the D (6 bases). CDR3 length: 15 amino acids. Trimming shortened V by 1 base and J by 6 bases, and 16 bases separated the two germline ends. Germline V CDR1 and CDR2: MGHRA, YSYEKL. The CDR3 sequence: CASSQGAANRAEQYF. Here the CDR3 DNA reads TGCGCCAGCAGCCAAGGCGCCGCTAACAGGGCCGAGCAGTACTTC.

This chain connects TRBV18 to TRBJ2-4; TRBD2 agrees at 7 bases. From germline, CDR1 is KGHSH and CDR2 LQKENI. There are 16 residues in the CDR3. The V and J ends lost 6 bases and 4 bases, in that order; junction bases with no gene match: 12. The CDR3 loop reads CASSLLTSRGKNIQYF. CDR3 coding DNA: TGTGCCAGCTCCCTTTTGACTAGCCGCGGAAAAAACATTCAGTACTTC.

This clone was picked up one time. The CDR3 is CSVGVVEDTQYF. Written as DNA, the CDR3 is TGCAGCGTTGGCGTAGTAGAGGATACGCAGTATTTT. The rearrangement links TRBV29-1 to TRBJ2-3; unclear D gene. CDR1 and CDR2 (germline): SQVTM, ANQGSEA. Trimming stripped 4 bases from V and 6 bases from J, with 11 bases between. CDR3 length: 12 residues.

The chain combines TRBV29-1 with TRBJ2-5; D possibly corresponds to TRBD1 (5 bases). With 3 bases removed from V and 1 base from J, the gap between germline ends came to 6 bases. From germline, CDR1 is SQVTM and CDR2 ANQGSEA. The CDR3 loop spans 12 amino acids. The CDR3 region has the DNA TGCAGCGTTGATCAGGGCCAAGAGACCCAGTACTTC. Translation: CSVDQGQETQYF.

The V and J genes are TRBV9 and TRBJ2-1; D is possibly TRBD2 (6 bases). The germline V gene encodes CDR1 SGDLS and CDR2 YYNGEE. V was trimmed by 1 base and J by 0 bases, leaving 14 bases between them. The CDR3 loop spans 17 amino acids. The CDR3 nucleotides are TGTGCCAGCAGCGTATATCATGGGGGGAGCTCCTACAATGAGCAGTTCTTC. This sequence encodes CASSVYHGGSSYNEQFF. The full variable domain, in which reference TRBV9 and TRBJ2-1 provide the parts outside the CDR3, is DSGVTQTPKHLITATGQRVTLRCSPRSGDLSVYWYQQSLDQGLQFLIQYYNGEERAKGNILERFSAQQFPDLHSELNLSSLELGDSALYFCASSVYHGGSSYNEQFFGPGTRLTVL.

The genes are TRBV6-5 and TRBJ2-5; 7 nucleotides agree with TRBD2. The germline gives CDR1 MNHEY, CDR2 SVGAGI. The J segment lost 4 bases and the V segment lost 0 bases, leaving 8 bases of the junction unmatched. The CDR3 totals 16 residues. CDR3 nucleotide sequence: TGTGCCAGCAGTTACTCGAGGGCGGGAGTGGGAGAGACCCAGTACTTC. Translation gives CASSYSRAGVGETQYF.

V is TRBV7-9 and J is TRBJ1-4; D gene uncertain. V was clipped by 5 bases and J by 5 bases, with 18 bases between them. From germline, CDR1 is SEHNR and CDR2 FQNEAQ (reference sequence). The CDR3 covers 16 residues. The CDR3 loop is CASSPRHRLENEKLFF. For the CDR3, the DNA is TGTGCCAGCAGCCCTAGACATCGTTTAGAGAATGAAAAACTGTTTTTT.

The chain couples TRBV28 to TRBJ2-7, with D perhaps TRBD2 (6 bases). Germline V gives CDR1 MDHEN, CDR2 SYDVKM. The CDR3 extends over 15 amino acids. V gave up 5 bases and J gave up 2 bases, with 16 bases separating them. CDR3 DNA: TGTGCCAGCAGTCGTCCCGGGACTGCCGCCTACGAGCAGTACTTC. It is translated as CASSRPGTAAYEQYF. The full variable domain, its missing parts supplied by reference TRBV28 and TRBJ2-7, is DVKVTQSSRYLVKRTGEKVFLECVQDMDHENMFWYRQDPGLGLRLIYFSYDVKMKEKGDIPEGYSVSREKKERFSLILESASTNQTSMYLCASSRPGTAAYEQYFGPGTRLTVT.

The J gene is TRBJ2-3, the V gene TRBV18; D is unresolved. Germline V gives CDR1 KGHSH, CDR2 LQKENI. This CDR3 region has 18 residues. Trimming removed 1 base from V and 2 bases from J, with 19 bases in between. The CDR3 sequence is CASSPQSPTVNSTDTQYF. The DNA for the CDR3 is TGTGCCAGCTCACCACAGTCCCCCACAGTAAACTCCACAGATACGCAGTATTTT.

The chain combines TRBV25-1 with TRBJ2-1; D not certain. The CDR3 covers 13 residues. CDR1 is MGHDK, CDR2 SYGVNS, per germline. The V and J ends lost 6 bases and 2 bases respectively, with 8 bases between them. The CDR3 DNA reads as TGTGCCAGCAGCGGGCAGACCTACAATGAGCAGTTCTTC. Translating it yields CASSGQTYNEQFF.

The chain is built from TRBV5-4 and TRBJ2-3; D might be TRBD2 (5 bases). Trimming left V 1 base short and J 1 base short, with 10 bases between. Germline V gene lookup returns CDR1 SGHNT and CDR2 YYREEE (reference sequence). The CDR3 runs to 15 residues. CDR3 region: CASSLSVGGTDTQYF. CDR3 sequence (DNA): TGTGCCAGCAGCTTGTCGGTGGGAGGCACAGATACGCAGTATTTT. The whole variable domain, filled in from reference TRBV5-4 and TRBJ2-3, reads ETGVTQSPTHLIKTRGQQVTLRCSSQSGHNTVSWYQQALGQGPQFIFQYYREEENGRGNFPPRFSGLQFPNYSSELNVNALELDDSALYLCASSLSVGGTDTQYFGPGTRLTVL.

The chain employs TRBV15 and TRBJ2-1; no firm D call. Trimming cost V 3 bases and J 4 bases, with 10 bases left between them. Germline loops: CDR1 LNHNV, CDR2 YYDKDF (reference sequence). CDR3 length: 14 residues. In nucleotides, the CDR3 is TGTGCCACCAGCAGCCCCGGAAGATACAATGAGCAGTTCTTC. Its translation: CATSSPGRYNEQFF.

The CDR3 nucleotides are TGTGCCAGCTCACCACTTCCTACACCGAACTCTGGAAACACCATATATTTT. It translates to CASSPLPTPNSGNTIYF. V is TRBV18 and J is TRBJ1-3; no clear D. CDR1 and CDR2 from the germline V gene are KGHSH and LQKENI. V lost 1 base to trimming and J lost 0 bases, with 13 bases between them. There are 17 residues in the CDR3.

This chain uses TRBV2 with TRBJ1-5; D might be TRBD1 (5 bases). CDR1 and CDR2 (germline): SNHLY, FYNNEI. With 8 bases removed from V and 4 bases from J, the gap between germline ends came to 15 bases. This CDR3 has 14 residues. CDR3 DNA: TGTGCCAGCTCACGAGACAGACTTAATCAGCCCCAGCATTTT. As protein: CASSRDRLNQPQHF.

This clone was seen just once. The chain recombines TRBV29-1 with TRBJ2-3, with D hard to call. CDR1 and CDR2 from the germline V gene are SQVTM and ANQGSEA. V was cut by 0 bases and J by 2 bases, with 18 bases left in between. The CDR3 loop spans 17 amino acids. CDR3 in amino acids: CSVEDPWGTQSTDTQYF. CDR3 in DNA: TGCAGCGTTGAAGATCCGTGGGGTACCCAATCCACAGATACGCAGTATTTT.

The gene calls are TRBV5-6 and TRBJ1-2; D perhaps matches TRBD1 (6 bases). Germline V gene sequence: CDR1 SGHDT, CDR2 YYEEEE. Trimming stripped 4 bases from V and 7 bases from J, with 17 bases between. There are 14 residues in the CDR3. DNA for the CDR3: TGTGCCAGCAGCCCGGGACAACTCTATGGTGGCTACACCTTC. Its translation is CASSPGQLYGGYTF.